This TCR beta chain derives from a study of early T cells in non-severe SARS-CoV-2 infection. cDNA molecules, individually, were tagged with unique molecular identifiers. MiXCR, applied by TCRdb to the 5' RACE reads, yields one record per CDR3 protein. Of tens of thousands of distinct CDR3 sequences in the sample, less than 10% are singletons; the top ten hold over 4%. This clonotype was counted between two and nine times. The CDR3 is 15 residues long. Trimming took 4 bases from V and 4 from J, leaving 15 bases between them. CDR1 and CDR2 from the germline V gene are SGHRS and YFSETQ. This material consisted of whole blood, taken at baseline. The V call is TRBV5-1, the J call TRBJ1-5; D ambiguous. This receptor was identified in an adult who was a healthcare worker with PCR-confirmed SARS-CoV-2 infection or an uninfected control (not recorded which). The CDR3 DNA reads TGCGCCAGCAGCCCCGACGCCCCGGGAAATCAGCCCCAGCATTTT. Translated: CASSPDAPGNQPQHF. The complete variable domain, with remaining parts taken from reference TRBV5-1 and TRBJ1-5, reads KAGVTQTPRYLIKTRGQQVTLSCSPISGHRSVSWYQQTPGQGLQFLFEYFSETQRNKGNFPGRFSGRQFSNSRSEMNVSTLELGDSALYLCASSPDAPGNQPQHFGDGTRLSIL.